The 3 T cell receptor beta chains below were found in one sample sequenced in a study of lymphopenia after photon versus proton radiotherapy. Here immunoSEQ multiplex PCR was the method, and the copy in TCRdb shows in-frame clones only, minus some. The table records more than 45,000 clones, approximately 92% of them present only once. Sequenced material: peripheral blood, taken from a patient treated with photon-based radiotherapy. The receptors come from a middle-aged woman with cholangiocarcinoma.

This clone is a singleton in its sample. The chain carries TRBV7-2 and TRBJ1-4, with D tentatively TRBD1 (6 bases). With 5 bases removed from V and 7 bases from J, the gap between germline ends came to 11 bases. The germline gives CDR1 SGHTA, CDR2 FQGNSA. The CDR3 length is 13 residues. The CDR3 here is CASSPVRGEKLFF. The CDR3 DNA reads TGTGCCAGCAGCCCTGTCAGGGGTGAAAAACTGTTTTTT.

CDR3 in amino acids: CASSARQQETQYF. The DNA of the CDR3 is TGTGCCAGCAGCGCCCGACAGCAAGAGACCCAGTACTTC. V is TRBV9 and J is TRBJ2-5; D perhaps matches TRBD1 (5 bases). This CDR3 has 13 amino acids. The V end lost 3 bases, the J end lost 2 bases, and 8 bases lay between the germline ends. The germline V gene encodes CDR1 SGDLS and CDR2 YYNGEE. Drawing the rest from reference TRBV9 and TRBJ2-5, the complete variable domain is DSGVTQTPKHLITATGQRVTLRCSPRSGDLSVYWYQQSLDQGLQFLIQYYNGEERAKGNILERFSAQQFPDLHSELNLSSLELGDSALYFCASSARQQETQYFGPGTRLLVL.

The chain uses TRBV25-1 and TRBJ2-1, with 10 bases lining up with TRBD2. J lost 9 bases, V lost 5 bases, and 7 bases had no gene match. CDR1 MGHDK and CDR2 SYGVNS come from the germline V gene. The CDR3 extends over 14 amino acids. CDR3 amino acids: CASSPLAGVVEQFF. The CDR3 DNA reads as TGTGCCAGCAGTCCCCTAGCGGGGGTCGTTGAGCAGTTCTTC.